Following are 3 T cell receptor beta chains from one sample sequenced in a study of T cells in Graves' hyperthyroidism and ophthalmopathy. TCR beta CDR3 sequences were amplified from RNA transcripts. HTBI primers were used for first-round RT-PCR of the TCR CDR3. TCRdb itself ran the multiplex PCR reads through MiXCR, one entry per CDR3 protein. The sample gives about 480,000 distinct CDR3 sequences, less than 25% of which show up once; around 50% is in the top ten. The sequencing input was blood. The source of these receptors is a woman aged 70-85 years with Graves' ophthalmopathy.

Only a few counts were recorded for this clonotype. The chain carries TRBV15 and TRBJ2-7, with D perhaps matching TRBD2 (5 bases). Trimming pared 0 bases from V and 3 bases from J, leaving 18 bases between. CDR3 length: 17 amino acids. Germline V gene lookup returns CDR1 LNHNV and CDR2 YYDKDF (reference sequence). The CDR3, as DNA: TGTGCCACCAGCAGAGATCCCATGGGGAATGCGGGCTACGAGCAGTACTTC. Amino acids: CATSRDPMGNAGYEQYF.

The J gene is TRBJ2-1, the V gene TRBV20-1; 10 bases map to TRBD2. CDR3 length: 11 amino acids. Germline CDR1 reads DFQATT; CDR2 reads SNEGSKA (reference sequence). Trimming cost V 5 bases and J 11 bases; bases outside gene matches: 3. The CDR3 sequence is CSALAGAQQFF. DNA of the CDR3: TGCAGTGCTCTAGCGGGAGCTCAGCAGTTCTTC.

V is TRBV20-1 and J is TRBJ2-2; maybe TRBD2 (5 bases). Germline CDR1 DFQATT, CDR2 SNEGSKA (reference sequence). The CDR3 contains 13 residues. Trimming shortened V by 3 bases and J by 5 bases, and 10 bases separated the two germline ends. The CDR3 DNA sequence: TGCAGTGCTAGTGGAGGTTCTACCGGGGAGCTGTTTTTT. It translates to CSASGGSTGELFF.